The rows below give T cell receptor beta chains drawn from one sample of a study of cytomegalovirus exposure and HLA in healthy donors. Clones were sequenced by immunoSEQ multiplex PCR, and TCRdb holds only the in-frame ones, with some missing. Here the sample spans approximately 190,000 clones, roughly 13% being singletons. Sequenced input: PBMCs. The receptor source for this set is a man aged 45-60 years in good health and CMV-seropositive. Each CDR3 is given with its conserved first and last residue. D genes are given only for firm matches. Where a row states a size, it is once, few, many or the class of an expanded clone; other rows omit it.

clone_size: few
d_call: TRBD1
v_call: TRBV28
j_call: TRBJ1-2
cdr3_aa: CASSLLAGGNGYTF
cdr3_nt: TGTGCCAGCAGTTTATTGGCAGGGGGGAATGGCTACACCTTC

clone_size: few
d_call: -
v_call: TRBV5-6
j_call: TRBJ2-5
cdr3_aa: CASSFTSRGQETQYF
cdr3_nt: TGTGCCAGCAGCTTTACCTCAAGGGGGCAAGAGACCCAGTACTTC

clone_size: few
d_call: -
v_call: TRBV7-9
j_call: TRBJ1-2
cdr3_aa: CASSLASGGYTF
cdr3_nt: TGTGCCAGCAGCTTAGCTTCGGGTGGCTACACCTTC

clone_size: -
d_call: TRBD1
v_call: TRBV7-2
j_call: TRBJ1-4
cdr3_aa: CASSGTVTTNEKLFF
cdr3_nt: TGTGCCAGCAGCGGGACAGTGACAACTAATGAAAAACTGTTTTTT

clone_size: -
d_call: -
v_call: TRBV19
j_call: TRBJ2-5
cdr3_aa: CASSSGWRAGGTQYF
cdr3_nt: TGTGCCAGTAGTTCCGGTTGGAGGGCGGGCGGGACCCAGTACTTC

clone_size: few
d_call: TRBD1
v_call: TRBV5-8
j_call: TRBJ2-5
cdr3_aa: CASSYGQGQETQYF
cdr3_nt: TGTGCCAGCAGTTATGGACAGGGACAAGAGACCCAGTACTTC

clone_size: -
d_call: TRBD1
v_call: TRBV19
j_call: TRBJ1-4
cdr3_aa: CASSIQGRGRREANEKLFF
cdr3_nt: TGTGCCAGTAGTATTCAAGGCAGGGGGCGCCGGGAAGCTAATGAAAAACTGTTTTTT

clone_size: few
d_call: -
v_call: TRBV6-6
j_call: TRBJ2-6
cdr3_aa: CASSPNQGSGANVLTF
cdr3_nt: TGTGCCAGCAGTCCAAATCAGGGATCTGGGGCCAACGTCCTGACTTTC

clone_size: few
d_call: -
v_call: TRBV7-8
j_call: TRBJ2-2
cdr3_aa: CASSQVAGFTGELFF
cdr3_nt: TGTGCCAGCAGTCAAGTGGCAGGGTTCACCGGGGAGCTGTTTTTT

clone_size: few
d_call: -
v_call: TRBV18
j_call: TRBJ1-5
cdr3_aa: CASSPEQASNQPQHF
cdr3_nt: TGTGCCAGCTCACCAGAGCAGGCTAGCAATCAGCCCCAGCATTTT

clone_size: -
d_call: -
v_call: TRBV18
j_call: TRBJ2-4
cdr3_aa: CASSPTPGWGKNIQYF
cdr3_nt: TGTGCCAGCTCACCCACTCCAGGGTGGGGCAAAAACATTCAGTACTTC

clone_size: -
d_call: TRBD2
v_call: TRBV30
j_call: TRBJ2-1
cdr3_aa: CAWSDQGGLAGAYNEQFF
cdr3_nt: TGTGCCTGGAGTGACCAGGGGGGACTAGCGGGGGCCTACAATGAGCAGTTCTTC

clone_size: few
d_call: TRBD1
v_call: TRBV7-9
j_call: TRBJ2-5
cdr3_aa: CASSLWTGQETQYF
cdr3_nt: TGTGCCAGCAGCCTCTGGACAGGACAAGAGACCCAGTACTTC

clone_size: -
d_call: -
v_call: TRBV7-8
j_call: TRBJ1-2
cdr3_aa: CASSLAGQPGDTF
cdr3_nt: TGTGCCAGCAGCTTAGCTGGGCAGCCAGGCGACACCTTC

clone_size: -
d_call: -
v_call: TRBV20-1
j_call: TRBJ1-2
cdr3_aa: CSARDNYGYPF
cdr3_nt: TGCAGTGCTAGGGATAACTATGGCTACCCCTTC

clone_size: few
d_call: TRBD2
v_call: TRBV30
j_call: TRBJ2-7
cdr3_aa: CAWRGTSGSYEQYF
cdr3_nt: TGTGCCTGGAGAGGGACTAGCGGGTCCTACGAGCAGTACTTC

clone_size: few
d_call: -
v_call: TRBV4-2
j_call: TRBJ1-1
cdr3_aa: CASRQGLEANTEAFF
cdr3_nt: TGTGCCAGCAGACAGGGTTTGGAGGCGAACACTGAAGCTTTCTTT

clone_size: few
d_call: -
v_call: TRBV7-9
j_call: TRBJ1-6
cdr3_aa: CASSPPGSQDSPLHF
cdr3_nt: TGTGCCAGCAGCCCACCCGGGAGCCAAGATTCACCCCTCCACTTT

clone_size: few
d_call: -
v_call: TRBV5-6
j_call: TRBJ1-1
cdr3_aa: CASSSAVGPEAFF
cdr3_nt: TGTGCCAGCAGCTCCGCTGTGGGCCCTGAAGCTTTCTTT

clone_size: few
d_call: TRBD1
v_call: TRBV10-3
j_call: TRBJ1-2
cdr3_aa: CAITRDRTNYGYTF
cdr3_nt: TGTGCCATCACCCGGGACAGGACTAACTATGGCTACACCTTC

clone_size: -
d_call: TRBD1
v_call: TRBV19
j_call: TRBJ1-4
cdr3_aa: CASKGTFGQGYEKLFF
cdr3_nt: TGTGCCAGTAAGGGGACCTTTGGACAGGGCTATGAAAAACTGTTTTTT

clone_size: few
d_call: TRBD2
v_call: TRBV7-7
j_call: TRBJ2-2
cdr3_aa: CASSRGTSGPTGELFF
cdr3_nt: TGTGCTAGCAGCCGAGGGACTAGCGGGCCCACCGGGGAGCTGTTTTTT

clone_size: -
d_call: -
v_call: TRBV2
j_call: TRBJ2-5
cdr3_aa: CASSVNPGNSETQYF
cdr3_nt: TGTGCCAGCAGTGTAAACCCAGGGAATTCGGAGACCCAGTACTTC

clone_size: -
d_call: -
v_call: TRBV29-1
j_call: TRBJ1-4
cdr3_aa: CSVLTDSREKLFF
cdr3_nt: TGCAGCGTTCTGACGGACAGTCGGGAAAAACTGTTTTTT

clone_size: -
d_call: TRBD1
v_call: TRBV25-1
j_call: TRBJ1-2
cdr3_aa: CASRDPGTGDRGYTF
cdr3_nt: TGTGCCAGCAGGGACCCCGGGACAGGGGATAGGGGCTACACCTTC

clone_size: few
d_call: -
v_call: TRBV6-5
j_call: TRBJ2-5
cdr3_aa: CASSWGLRETQYF
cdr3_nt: TGTGCCAGCAGTTGGGGCCTGCGGGAGACCCAGTACTTC

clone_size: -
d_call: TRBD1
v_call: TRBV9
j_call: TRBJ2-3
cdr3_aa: CASSRRQGALGDTQYF
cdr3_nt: TGTGCCAGCAGCCGCCGACAGGGGGCGCTGGGAGATACGCAGTATTTT

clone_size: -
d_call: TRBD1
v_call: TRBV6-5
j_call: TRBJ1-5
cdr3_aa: CASSQTGQPQHF
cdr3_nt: TGTGCCAGCAGTCAGACAGGGCAGCCCCAGCATTTT

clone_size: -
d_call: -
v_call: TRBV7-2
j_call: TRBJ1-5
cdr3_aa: CASSLQGNQPQHF
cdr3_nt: TGTGCCAGCAGCTTACAGGGGAATCAGCCCCAGCATTTT

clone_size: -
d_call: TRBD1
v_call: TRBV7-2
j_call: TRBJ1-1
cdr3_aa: CASSAGTVIF
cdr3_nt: TGTGCCAGCAGCGCCGGGACAGTCATCTTT

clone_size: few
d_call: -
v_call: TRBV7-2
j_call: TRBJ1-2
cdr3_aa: CASSPGLPYGYTF
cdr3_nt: TGTGCCAGCAGCCCGGGACTGCCGTATGGCTACACCTTC

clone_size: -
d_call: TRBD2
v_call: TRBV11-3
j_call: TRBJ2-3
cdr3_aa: CASTGTGGEVDTQYF
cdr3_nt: TGTGCCAGCACCGGGACGGGGGGGGAAGTAGATACGCAGTATTTT

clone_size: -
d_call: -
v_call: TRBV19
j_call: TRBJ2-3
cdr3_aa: CASSRAGRTDTQYF
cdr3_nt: TGTGCCAGTAGTAGGGCGGGGCGCACAGATACGCAGTATTTT

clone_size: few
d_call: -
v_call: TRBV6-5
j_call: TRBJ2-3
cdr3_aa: CASRAVGSAQYF
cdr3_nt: TGTGCCAGCAGGGCCGTGGGTAGCGCGCAGTATTTT

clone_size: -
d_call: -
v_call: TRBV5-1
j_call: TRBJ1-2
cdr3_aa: CASSQLRPSGYGYTF
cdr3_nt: TGCGCCAGCAGCCAGTTGCGGCCCAGTGGCTATGGCTACACCTTC

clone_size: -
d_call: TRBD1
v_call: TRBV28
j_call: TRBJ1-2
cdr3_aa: CASTSPGQLSGYTF
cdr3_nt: TGTGCCAGCACCTCCCCGGGACAGCTTTCTGGCTACACCTTC

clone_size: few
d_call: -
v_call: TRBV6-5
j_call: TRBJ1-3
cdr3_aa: CASRDRSMGTIYF
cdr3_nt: TGTGCCAGCAGAGACAGGTCGATGGGCACCATATATTTT

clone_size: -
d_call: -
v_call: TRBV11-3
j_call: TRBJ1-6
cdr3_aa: CASSSKGQTRGSPLHF
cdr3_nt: TGTGCCAGCAGCTCAAAAGGACAGACCCGGGGTTCACCCCTCCACTTT

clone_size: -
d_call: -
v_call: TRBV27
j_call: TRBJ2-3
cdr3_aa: CASTPWGRTDTQYF
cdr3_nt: TGTGCCAGCACCCCCTGGGGGCGCACAGATACGCAGTATTTT

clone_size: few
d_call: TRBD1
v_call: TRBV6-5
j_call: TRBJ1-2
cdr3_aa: CASSYSGTVIYGYTF
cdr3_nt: TGTGCCAGCAGTTACTCTGGGACAGTCATCTATGGCTACACCTTC

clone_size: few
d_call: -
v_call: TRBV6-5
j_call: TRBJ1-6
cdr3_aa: CASSRGNSPLHF
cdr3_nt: TGTGCCAGCAGCCGGGGGAATTCACCCCTCCACTTT

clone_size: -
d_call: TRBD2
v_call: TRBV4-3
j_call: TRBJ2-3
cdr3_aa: CASSPRGLAGGPVDTQYF
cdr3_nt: TGCGCCAGCAGCCCCCGCGGGCTAGCGGGGGGGCCGGTGGATACGCAGTATTTT

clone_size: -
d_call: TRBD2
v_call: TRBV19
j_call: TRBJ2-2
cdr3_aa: CATRDYSRGELFF
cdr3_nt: TGTGCCACCCGGGACTACTCTAGGGGGGAGCTGTTTTTT

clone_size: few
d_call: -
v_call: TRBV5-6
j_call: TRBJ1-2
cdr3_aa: CASSSSGRANNYGYTF
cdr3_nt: TGTGCCAGCAGCTCGTCAGGCAGGGCAAATAACTATGGCTACACCTTC

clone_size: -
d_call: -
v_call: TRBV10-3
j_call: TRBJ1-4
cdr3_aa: CAISEQGFANEKLFF
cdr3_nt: TGTGCCATCAGTGAGCAGGGTTTTGCTAATGAAAAACTGTTTTTT

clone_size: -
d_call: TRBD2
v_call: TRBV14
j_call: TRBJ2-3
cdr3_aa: CASSQDYQLAGGLTDTQYF
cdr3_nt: TGTGCCAGCAGCCAAGATTATCAACTAGCGGGGGGGCTCACAGATACGCAGTATTTT

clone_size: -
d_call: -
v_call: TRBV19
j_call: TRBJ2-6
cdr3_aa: CASVMSSGANVLTF
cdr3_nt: TGTGCCAGTGTTATGAGCTCTGGGGCCAACGTCCTGACTTTC

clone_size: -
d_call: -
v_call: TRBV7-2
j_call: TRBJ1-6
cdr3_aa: CASSLSSYSPLHF
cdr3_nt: TGTGCCAGCAGCCTAAGTTCTTATTCACCCCTCCACTTT

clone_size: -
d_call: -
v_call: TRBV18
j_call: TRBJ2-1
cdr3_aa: CASSREVSYNEQFF
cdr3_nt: TGTGCCAGCTCACGTGAGGTTAGTTACAATGAGCAGTTCTTC

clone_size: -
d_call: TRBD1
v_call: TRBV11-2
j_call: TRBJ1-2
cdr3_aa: CASTPGTGAGGYTF
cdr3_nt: TGTGCCAGCACCCCCGGGACAGGGGCCGGTGGCTACACCTTC